This entry lists 14 T cell receptor beta chains sequenced from one sample in a study of cytomegalovirus exposure and HLA in healthy donors. Amplification used 60 Vbeta primers and 13 Jbeta primers. TCRdb's copy holds only in-frame clones and misses some; the assay was immunoSEQ multiplex PCR. Of about 180,000 clones in the sample, about 81% were seen once. Sequencing was performed on PBMCs. The receptors were sampled from a man aged 35 to 55 in good health and CMV-seronegative.

Here the CDR3 reads CASRGGETQYF. As DNA, the CDR3 is TGTGCCAGCAGAGGAGGGGAAACGCAGTATTTT. The V and J genes are TRBV5-4 and TRBJ2-3; tentative D call: TRBD2 (6 bases). From germline, CDR1 is SGHNT and CDR2 YYREEE (reference sequence). Trimming cost V 5 bases and J 9 bases, with 10 bases left between them. The CDR3 totals 11 residues.

The gene calls are TRBV5-1 and TRBJ2-7, with a tentative D call TRBD1 (5 bases). The length of the CDR3 is 12 residues. Per germline, CDR1 SGHRS and CDR2 YFSETQ. The V end was cut by 0 bases, the J end by 4 bases, with 5 bases between. CDR3 DNA: TGCGCCAGCAGCTTGGAGGGGTACGAGCAGTACTTC. It is translated as CASSLEGYEQYF.

The chain recombines TRBV6-5 with TRBJ2-3, with a tentative D call TRBD1 (5 bases). Trimming removed 2 bases at V and 2 bases at J, with 8 bases between. The CDR3 contains 14 residues. Per the germline V gene, CDR1 is MNHEY and CDR2 is SVGAGI. CDR3 in amino acids: CASSYPRDTDTQYF. CDR3 coding DNA: TGTGCCAGCAGTTACCCCAGGGACACAGATACGCAGTATTTT.

The chain joins TRBV11-2 to TRBJ2-7; TRBD1 agrees at 10 bases. There are 16 residues in the CDR3. V was clipped by 6 bases and J by 2 bases; unmatched bases: 10. Germline CDR1 SGHAT, CDR2 FQNNGV. In DNA form, the CDR3 reads TGTGCCAGCAGTCTAAGGTGGGACAGGGGCACCTACGAGCAGTACTTC. Translating it yields CASSLRWDRGTYEQYF. The whole variable domain, filled in from reference TRBV11-2 and TRBJ2-7, reads EAGVAQSPRYKIIEKRQSVAFWCNPISGHATLYWYQQILGQGPKLLIQFQNNGVVDDSQLPKDRFSAERLKGVDSTLKIQPAKLEDSAVYLCASSLRWDRGTYEQYFGPGTRLTVT.

The chain uses TRBV4-3 and TRBJ1-4; 7 bases are shared with TRBD1. Per germline, CDR1 LGHNA and CDR2 YSLEER. The CDR3 extends over 16 amino acids. J was trimmed by 4 bases and V by 4 bases; bases with no gene match: 9. The CDR3: CASSPGPGQLNEKLFF. In DNA form, the CDR3 reads TGCGCCAGCAGCCCCGGACCGGGACAGCTTAATGAAAAACTGTTTTTT.

The chain employs TRBV5-4 and TRBJ2-5; no reliable D call. Between the trimmed V and J ends, which lost 7 bases and 0 bases, there was a span of 7 bases. Germline loops: CDR1 SGHNT, CDR2 YYREEE (reference sequence). CDR3 length: 12 residues. The CDR3: CASGDYQETQYF. The CDR3 coding sequence is TGTGCCAGCGGCGACTACCAAGAGACCCAGTACTTC.

The V and J genes are TRBV6-5 and TRBJ2-7; the D is unclear. With 5 bases removed from V and 0 bases from J, the gap between germline ends came to 8 bases. The V gene's germline CDR1 is MNHEY and CDR2 SVGAGI. The CDR3 sequence is 13 residues long. The CDR3 bases are TGTGCCAGCAGTGAACAGTTCTCCTACGAGCAGTACTTC. Amino acid sequence: CASSEQFSYEQYF.

The rearrangement joins TRBV10-1 to TRBJ2-4; D is possibly TRBD1 (6 bases). The V end lost 6 bases, the J end lost 0 bases, and 18 bases lay between the germline ends. This CDR3 has 17 residues. Germline loops: CDR1 WNHNN, CDR2 SYGVQD (reference sequence). CDR3 region: CASRRGWTVLAKNIQYF. CDR3 coding DNA: TGCGCCAGCAGGAGGGGGTGGACAGTCCTAGCCAAAAACATTCAGTACTTC.

This clone was observed once. CDR3 in amino acids: CASSLTSGGADEQFF. DNA of the CDR3: TGTGCCAGCAGCCTCACTAGCGGGGGGGCGGATGAGCAGTTCTTC. The V call is TRBV7-3, the J call TRBJ2-1; 13 bases match TRBD2. V gave up 5 bases and J gave up 8 bases; unmatched junction bases: 6. Germline V gene data show CDR1 as SGHTA and CDR2 as FQGTGA. CDR3 length: 15 residues.

The V gene is TRBV28, the J gene TRBJ2-7, with TRBD2 matching over 10 bases. Germline CDR1 MDHEN, CDR2 SYDVKM. V lost 2 bases, J lost 5 bases, and 9 bases stayed unmatched. The CDR3 contains 16 residues. CDR3 DNA: TGTGCCAGCAGTTTAAGCCTAGCGGGAGTGAGGAACGAGCAGTACTTC. This translates into CASSLSLAGVRNEQYF.

This clone was observed a handful of times. This CDR3 reads CASSQRQSSGANVLTF. CDR3 nucleotides: TGTGCCAGCAGTCAAAGACAGAGCTCTGGGGCCAACGTCCTGACTTTC. The V call is TRBV6-6, the J call TRBJ2-6; TRBD1 is a possible D gene (5 bases). The germline V gene encodes CDR1 MNHNY and CDR2 SVGAGI (reference sequence). CDR3 size: 16 residues. Trimming shortened V by 5 bases and J by 0 bases, and 11 bases separated the two germline ends.

The chain has TRBV2 and TRBJ1-1; 8 bases line up with TRBD1. With 6 bases clipped from V and 4 bases from J, the junction kept 4 bases outside the gene matches. The germline V gene encodes CDR1 SNHLY and CDR2 FYNNEI. This CDR3 is 13 amino acids long. This CDR3 is CASSRQGSTEAFF. Written as DNA, the CDR3 is TGTGCCAGCAGCCGACAGGGGTCCACTGAAGCTTTCTTT.

The CDR3 protein is CASGGERTDTQYF. For the CDR3, the DNA is TGTGCCAGCGGGGGGGAGCGTACAGATACGCAGTATTTT. The chain employs TRBV11-3 and TRBJ2-3, with 7 bases lining up with TRBD2. The CDR3 totals 13 residues. V lost 8 bases, J lost 3 bases, and 5 bases stayed unmatched. The germline V gene encodes CDR1 SGHNT and CDR2 YENEEA.

As for this clone: An end of the junction does not agree with germline; a read error may underlie this. This chain links TRBV4-3 with TRBJ1-2; weak D call: TRBD1 (5 bases). CDR3 size: 15 residues. Germline values: CDR1 LGHNA, CDR2 YSLEER. CDR3 DNA: TGCGCCAGCAGCCCCCCCGAGGGGAGGGGTACCGGCTACCCCTTC. It yields the protein CASSPPEGRGTGYPF.